Given below is one T cell receptor beta chain in context. Antigen specificity is unknown. The data were obtained in a study of T-cell memory formation after mild COVID-19. Study-level background: The study found TCR clusters largely donor specific. General study results and limits: Memory sampled before infection contained some responding clones, suggesting cross-reactive memory joined.

The CDR3 length is 15 residues. V lost 4 bases to trimming and J lost 3 bases; unmatched junction nucleotides: 3. Germline CDR1 reads MGHRA; CDR2 reads YSYEKL. Constant-segment primers and 5'RACE yielded cDNA libraries for TCR alpha and TCR beta, each carrying sample barcodes and UMIs. One entry per CDR3 protein results from TCRdb running MiXCR on the 5' RACE reads. The sample has approximately 100,000 distinct CDR3 sequences, about 15% seen once; the top ten hold roughly 27%. The TCR was taken from an adult woman who had mild COVID-19 (a few samples of this study predate the infection). Cell type and time point are not known. Sequenced input: PBMCs or a T cell subset sorted from them (not recorded which). V is TRBV4-1 and J is TRBJ2-2, with 9 bases lining up with TRBD1. CDR3 sequence reads: CASSPWTGDTGELFF. CDR3 sequence (DNA): TGCGCCAGCAGCCCTTGGACAGGGGACACCGGGGAGCTGTTTTTT.